This T cell receptor (beta chain) was profiled in a study of shared clonotypes between healthy human individuals. Looking at the study overall: Donors, aged 18 to 49, were a couple of women and three men. The study, taken as a whole, reports: How much donors shared clonotypes was expected to be affected by sequencing depth.

Note on this clone: Its antigen is not known.

Around 30,000 T cell genomes, or about 290 ng DNA, went into unsorted PBMC replicate PCRs. Produced via immunoSEQ multiplex PCR; TCRdb's table is partial and in-frame only. This sample has some 490,000 clones, with around 85% found just once. Trimming at V came to 6 bases and at J to 3 bases, leaving 3 bases not matched to a gene. The CDR3 extends over 13 amino acids. Germline values: CDR1 SGHTA, CDR2 FQGNSA. The J gene is TRBJ2-7, the V gene TRBV7-2, with 9 positions matching TRBD2. The clonotype originates from a woman in her thirties or forties in good health. Some clones in this sample may be carry-over from other donors' samples. Sequencing was performed on PBMCs. DNA of the CDR3: TGTGCCAGCAGGAAACTAGCGGGCTACGAGCAGTACTTC. The encoded protein is CASRKLAGYEQYF.